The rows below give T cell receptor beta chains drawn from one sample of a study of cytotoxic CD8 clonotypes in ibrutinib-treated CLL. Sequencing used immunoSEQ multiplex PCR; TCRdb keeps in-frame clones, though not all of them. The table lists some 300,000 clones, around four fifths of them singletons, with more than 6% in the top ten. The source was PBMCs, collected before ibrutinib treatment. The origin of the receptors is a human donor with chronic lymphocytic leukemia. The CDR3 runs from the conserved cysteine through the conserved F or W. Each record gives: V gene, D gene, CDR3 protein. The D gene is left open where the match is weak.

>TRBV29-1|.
CSVEDFRAGGYDTQYF
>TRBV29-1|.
CSAGTEAFF
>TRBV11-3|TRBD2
CASSMGLADQEETQYF
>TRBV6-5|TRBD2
CASNGLAGLQFF
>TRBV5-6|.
CASSRLYLGRTGELFF
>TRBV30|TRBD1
CAWMTGHSYNEQFF
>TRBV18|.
CASSFSREHTEAFF
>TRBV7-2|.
CASSSWASHLGGYTF
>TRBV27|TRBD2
CASSQTSGLRQYF
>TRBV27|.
CATRSLATNTGELFF
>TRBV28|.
CASSPTSAGRVSNGYTF
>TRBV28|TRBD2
CASSTSGRRYEQYF
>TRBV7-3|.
CASSSQQGYGEQFF
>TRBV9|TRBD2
CASSVASGRGYEQYF
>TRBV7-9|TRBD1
CASSRTGVGMNTEAFF
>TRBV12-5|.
CASGPTGWEQFF
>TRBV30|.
CAWSLTGALQYF
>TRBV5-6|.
CASSFFGSNEQFF
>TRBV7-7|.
CASSLGPVQETQYF
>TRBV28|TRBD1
CASSYYRGLHYGYTF
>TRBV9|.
CASSVVAEETQYF
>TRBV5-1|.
CASSLSYPQETQYF
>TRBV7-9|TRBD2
CASSSPDGTSGYEQYF
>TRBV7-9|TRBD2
CASSPYLTGGDEQFF
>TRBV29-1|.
CSVGSGYDSNQPQHF
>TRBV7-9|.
CASSPDGNQPQHF
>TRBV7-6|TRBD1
CASSQGTGAFNEQFF